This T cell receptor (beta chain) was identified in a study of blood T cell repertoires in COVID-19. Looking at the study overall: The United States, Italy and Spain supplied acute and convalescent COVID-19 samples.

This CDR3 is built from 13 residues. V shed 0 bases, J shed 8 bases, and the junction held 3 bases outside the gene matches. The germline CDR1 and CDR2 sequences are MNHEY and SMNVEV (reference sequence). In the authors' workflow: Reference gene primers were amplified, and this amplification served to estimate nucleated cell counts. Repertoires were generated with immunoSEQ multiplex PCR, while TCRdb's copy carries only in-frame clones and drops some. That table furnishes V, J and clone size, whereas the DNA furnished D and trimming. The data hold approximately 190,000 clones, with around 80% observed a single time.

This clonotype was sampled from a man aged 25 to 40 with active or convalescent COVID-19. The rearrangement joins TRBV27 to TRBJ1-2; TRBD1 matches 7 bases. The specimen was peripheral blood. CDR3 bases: TGTGCCAGCAGTTTATCGGAGGGGGCCGGCTACACCTTC. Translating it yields CASSLSEGAGYTF.